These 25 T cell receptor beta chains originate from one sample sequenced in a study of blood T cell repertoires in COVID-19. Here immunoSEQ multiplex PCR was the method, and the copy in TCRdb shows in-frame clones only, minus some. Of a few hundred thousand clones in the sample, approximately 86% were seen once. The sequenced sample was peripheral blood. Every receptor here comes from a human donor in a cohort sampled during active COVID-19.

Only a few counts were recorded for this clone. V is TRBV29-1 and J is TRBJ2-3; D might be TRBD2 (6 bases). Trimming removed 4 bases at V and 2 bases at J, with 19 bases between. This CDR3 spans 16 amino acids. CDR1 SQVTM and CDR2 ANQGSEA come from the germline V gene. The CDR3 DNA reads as TGCAGCGTTGTTAGAGGACTGGAGGGGTCCACAGATACGCAGTATTTT. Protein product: CSVVRGLEGSTDTQYF.

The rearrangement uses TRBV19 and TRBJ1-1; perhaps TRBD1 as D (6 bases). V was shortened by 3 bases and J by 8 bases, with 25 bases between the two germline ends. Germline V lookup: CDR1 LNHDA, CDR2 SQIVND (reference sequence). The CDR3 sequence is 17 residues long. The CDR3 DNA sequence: TGTGCCAGTAGTATCTCACAGGGAGGGGGGTATCTCGGAGAAGCTTTCTTT. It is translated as CASSISQGGGYLGEAFF. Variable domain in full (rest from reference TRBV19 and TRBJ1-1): DGGITQSPKYLFRKEGQNVTLSCEQNLNHDAMYWYRQDPGQGLRLIYYSQIVNDFQKGDIAEGYSVSREKKESFPLTVTSAQKNPTAFYLCASSISQGGGYLGEAFFGQGTRLTVV.

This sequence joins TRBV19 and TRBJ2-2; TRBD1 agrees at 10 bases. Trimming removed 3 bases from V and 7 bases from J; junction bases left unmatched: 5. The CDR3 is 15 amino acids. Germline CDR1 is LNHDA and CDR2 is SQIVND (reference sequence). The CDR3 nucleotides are TGTGCCAGTAGTATTGGTGGACAGGGGGTCGGGGAGCTGTTTTTT. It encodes CASSIGGQGVGELFF.

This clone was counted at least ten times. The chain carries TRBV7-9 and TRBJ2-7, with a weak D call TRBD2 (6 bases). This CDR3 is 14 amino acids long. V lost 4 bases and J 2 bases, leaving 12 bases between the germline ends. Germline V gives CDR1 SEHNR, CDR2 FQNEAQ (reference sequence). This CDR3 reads CASSWGGGTYEQYF. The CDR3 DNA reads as TGTGCCAGCAGCTGGGGTGGGGGGACCTACGAGCAGTACTTC.

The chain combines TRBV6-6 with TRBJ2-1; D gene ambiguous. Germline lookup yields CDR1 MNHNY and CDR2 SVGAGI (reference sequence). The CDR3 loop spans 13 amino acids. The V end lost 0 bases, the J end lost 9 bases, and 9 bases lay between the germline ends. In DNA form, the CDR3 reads TGTGCCAGCAGTTACTCGACTGTGGGTGAGCAGTTCTTC. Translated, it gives CASSYSTVGEQFF.

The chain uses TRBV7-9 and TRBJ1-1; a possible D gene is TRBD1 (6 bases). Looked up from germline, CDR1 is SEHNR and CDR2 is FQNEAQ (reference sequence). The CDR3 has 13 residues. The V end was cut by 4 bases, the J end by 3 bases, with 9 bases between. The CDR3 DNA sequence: TGTGCCAGCAGCTCCGGACAGCACACTGAAGCTTTCTTT. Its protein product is CASSSGQHTEAFF.

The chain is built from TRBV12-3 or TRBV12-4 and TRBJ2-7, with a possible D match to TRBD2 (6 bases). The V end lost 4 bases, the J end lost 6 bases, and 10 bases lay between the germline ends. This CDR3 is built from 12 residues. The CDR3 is CASSSTRSEQYF. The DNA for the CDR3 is TGTGCCAGCAGTTCGACTAGAAGCGAGCAGTACTTC.

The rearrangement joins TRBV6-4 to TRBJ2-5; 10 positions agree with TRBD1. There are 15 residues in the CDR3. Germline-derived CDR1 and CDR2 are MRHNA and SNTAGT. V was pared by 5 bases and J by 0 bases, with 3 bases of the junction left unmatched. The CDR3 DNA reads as TGTGCCAGCAGTTCCGGGACAGGGGACCAAGAGACCCAGTACTTC. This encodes CASSSGTGDQETQYF.

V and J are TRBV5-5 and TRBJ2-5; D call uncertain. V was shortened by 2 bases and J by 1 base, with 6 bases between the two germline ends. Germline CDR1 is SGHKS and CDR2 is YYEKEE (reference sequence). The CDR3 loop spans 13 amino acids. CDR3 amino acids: CASSFFIQETQYF. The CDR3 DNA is TGTGCCAGCAGCTTCTTTATCCAAGAGACCCAGTACTTC.

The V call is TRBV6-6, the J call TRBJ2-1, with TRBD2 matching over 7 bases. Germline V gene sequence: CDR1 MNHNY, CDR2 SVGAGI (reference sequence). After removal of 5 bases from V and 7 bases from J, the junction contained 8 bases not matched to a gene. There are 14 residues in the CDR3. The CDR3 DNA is TGTGCCAGCAGTGGGGCGGGAGTGTGGAATGAGCAGTTCTTC. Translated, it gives CASSGAGVWNEQFF.

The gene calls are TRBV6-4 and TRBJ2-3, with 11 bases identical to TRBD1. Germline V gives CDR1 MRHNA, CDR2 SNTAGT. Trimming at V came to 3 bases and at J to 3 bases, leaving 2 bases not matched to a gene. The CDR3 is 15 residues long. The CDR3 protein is CASSEDRGPTDTQYF. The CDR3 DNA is TGTGCCAGCAGTGAGGACAGGGGGCCTACAGATACGCAGTATTTT.

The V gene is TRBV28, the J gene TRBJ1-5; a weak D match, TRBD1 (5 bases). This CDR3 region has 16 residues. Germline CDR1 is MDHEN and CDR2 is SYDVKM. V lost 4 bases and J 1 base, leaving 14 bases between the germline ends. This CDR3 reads CASSSAQGRSNQPQHF. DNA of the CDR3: TGTGCCAGCAGTTCGGCGCAGGGTCGGAGCAATCAGCCCCAGCATTTT.

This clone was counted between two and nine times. The CDR3 nucleotides read TGTGCCAGCTCACCACCCGCAGGGACAGCGAACACTGAAGCTTTCTTT. The encoded protein is CASSPPAGTANTEAFF. V is TRBV18 and J is TRBJ1-1, with 7 bases that match TRBD1. The CDR3 totals 16 residues. J was trimmed by 1 base and V by 0 bases; bases with no gene match: 5. From germline, CDR1 is KGHSH and CDR2 LQKENI.

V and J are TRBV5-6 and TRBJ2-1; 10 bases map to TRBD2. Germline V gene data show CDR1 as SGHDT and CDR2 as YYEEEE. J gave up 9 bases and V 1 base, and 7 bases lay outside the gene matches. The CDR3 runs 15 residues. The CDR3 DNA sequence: TGTGCCAGCAGCTTGATTGGAGCGGGAGGGCGTGAGCAGTTCTTC. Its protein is CASSLIGAGGREQFF.

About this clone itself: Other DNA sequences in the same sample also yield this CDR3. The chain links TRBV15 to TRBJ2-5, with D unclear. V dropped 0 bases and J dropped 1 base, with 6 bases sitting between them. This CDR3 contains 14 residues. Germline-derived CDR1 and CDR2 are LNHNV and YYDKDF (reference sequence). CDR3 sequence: CATSRDRSQETQYF. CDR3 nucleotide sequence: TGTGCCACCAGCAGAGATAGGAGCCAAGAGACCCAGTACTTC.

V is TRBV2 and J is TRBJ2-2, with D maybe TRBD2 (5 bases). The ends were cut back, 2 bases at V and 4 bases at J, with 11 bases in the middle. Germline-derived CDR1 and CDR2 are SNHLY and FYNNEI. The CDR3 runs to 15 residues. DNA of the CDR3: TGTGCCAGCAGTGAACTCTCGGGAAGCACCGGGGAGCTGTTTTTT. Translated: CASSELSGSTGELFF. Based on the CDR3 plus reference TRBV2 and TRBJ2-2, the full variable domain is EPEVTQTPSHQVTQMGQEVILRCVPISNHLYFYWYRQILGQKVEFLVSFYNNEISEKSEIFDDQFSVERPDGSNFTLKIRSTKLEDSAMYFCASSELSGSTGELFFGEGSRLTVL.

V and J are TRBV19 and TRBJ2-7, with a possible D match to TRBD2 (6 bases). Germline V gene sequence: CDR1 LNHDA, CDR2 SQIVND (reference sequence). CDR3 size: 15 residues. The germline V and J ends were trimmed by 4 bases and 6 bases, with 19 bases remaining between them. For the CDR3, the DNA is TGTGCCAGTAGTACCCGGGACTCCGAGGGGAGCGAGCAGTACTTC. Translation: CASSTRDSEGSEQYF.

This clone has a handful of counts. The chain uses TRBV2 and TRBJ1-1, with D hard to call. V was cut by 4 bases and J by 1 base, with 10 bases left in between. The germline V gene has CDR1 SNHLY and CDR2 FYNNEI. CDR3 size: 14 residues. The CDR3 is CASSVRHPNTEAFF. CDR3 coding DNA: TGTGCCAGCAGTGTCCGACACCCGAACACTGAAGCTTTCTTT.

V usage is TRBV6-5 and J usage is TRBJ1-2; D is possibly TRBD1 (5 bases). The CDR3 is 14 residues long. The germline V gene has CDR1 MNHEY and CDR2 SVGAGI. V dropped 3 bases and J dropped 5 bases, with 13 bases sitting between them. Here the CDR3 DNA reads TGTGCCAGCAGTTATCTGGGGCGGACGTATGGCTACACCTTC. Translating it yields CASSYLGRTYGYTF.

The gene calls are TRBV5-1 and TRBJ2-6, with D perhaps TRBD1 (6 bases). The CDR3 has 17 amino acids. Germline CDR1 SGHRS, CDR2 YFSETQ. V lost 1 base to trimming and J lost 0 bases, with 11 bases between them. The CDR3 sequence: CASSLPGADSGANVLTF. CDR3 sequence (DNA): TGCGCCAGCAGCTTGCCAGGGGCCGACTCTGGGGCCAACGTCCTGACTTTC.

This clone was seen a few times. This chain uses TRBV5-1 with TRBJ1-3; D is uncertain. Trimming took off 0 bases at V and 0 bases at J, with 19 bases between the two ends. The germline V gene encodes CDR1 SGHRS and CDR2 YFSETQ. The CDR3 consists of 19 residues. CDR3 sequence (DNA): TGCGCCAGCAGCTTGGCACGGGAAAAAAGGACCTTCTCTGGAAACACCATATATTTT. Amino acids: CASSLAREKRTFSGNTIYF.

The DNA of the CDR3 is TGTGCCAGCAGCTGGAGTGGGGGGGGCGGTGGACCCCAGCATTTT. It specifies CASSWSGGGGGPQHF. The rearrangement uses TRBV7-8 and TRBJ1-5, with D tentatively TRBD1 (6 bases). V gave up 4 bases and J gave up 10 bases, with 20 bases separating them. CDR3 length equals 15 residues. CDR1 SGHVS and CDR2 FQNEAQ come from the germline V gene. Supplemented by reference TRBV7-8 and TRBJ1-5, the full variable domain reads GAGVSQSPRYKVAKRGQDVALRCDPISGHVSLFWYQQALGQGPEFLTYFQNEAQLDKSGLPSDRFFAERPEGSVSTLKIQRTQQEDSAVYLCASSWSGGGGGPQHFGDGTRLSIL.

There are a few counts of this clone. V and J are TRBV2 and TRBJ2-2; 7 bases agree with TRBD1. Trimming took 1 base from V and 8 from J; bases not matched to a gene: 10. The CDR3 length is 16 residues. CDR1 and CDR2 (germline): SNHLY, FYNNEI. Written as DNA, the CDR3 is TGTGCCAGCAGTGAAGTTCAGGGGGATGGATCGGGGGAGCTGTTTTTT. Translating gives CASSEVQGDGSGELFF.

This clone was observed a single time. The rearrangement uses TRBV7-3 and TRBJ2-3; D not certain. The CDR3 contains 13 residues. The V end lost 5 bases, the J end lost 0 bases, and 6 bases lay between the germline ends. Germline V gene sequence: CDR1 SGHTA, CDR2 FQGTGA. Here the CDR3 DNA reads TGTGCCAGCAGCCCAGGAAGCACAGATACGCAGTATTTT. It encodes CASSPGSTDTQYF.

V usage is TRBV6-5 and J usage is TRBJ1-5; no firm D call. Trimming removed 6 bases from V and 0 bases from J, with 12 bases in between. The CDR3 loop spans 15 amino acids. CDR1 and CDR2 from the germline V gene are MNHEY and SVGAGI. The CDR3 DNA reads TGTGCCAGCAGACCAGGTGCAATTAGCAATCAGCCCCAGCATTTT. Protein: CASRPGAISNQPQHF.